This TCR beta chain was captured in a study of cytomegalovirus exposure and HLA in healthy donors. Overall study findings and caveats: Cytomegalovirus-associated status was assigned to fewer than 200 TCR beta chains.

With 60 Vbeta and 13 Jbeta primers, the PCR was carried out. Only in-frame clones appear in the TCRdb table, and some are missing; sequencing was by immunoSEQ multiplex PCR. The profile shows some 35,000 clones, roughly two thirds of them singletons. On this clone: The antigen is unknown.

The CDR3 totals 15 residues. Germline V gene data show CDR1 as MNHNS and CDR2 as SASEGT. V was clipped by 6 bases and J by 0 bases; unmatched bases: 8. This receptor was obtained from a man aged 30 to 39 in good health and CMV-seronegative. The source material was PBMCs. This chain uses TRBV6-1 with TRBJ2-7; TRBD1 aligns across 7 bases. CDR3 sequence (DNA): TGTGCCAGCAGGCAACAGGGGTTTAGCTCCTACGAGCAGTACTTC. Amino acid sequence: CASRQQGFSSYEQYF.